A selection of T cell receptor beta chains follows, all from one sample in a study of CD8 T cells in Susac syndrome. TCRdb called the immunoSEQ multiplex PCR reads again in MiXCR, with one record for every CDR3 protein. Of roughly 47,000 distinct CDR3 sequences in the sample, 80% to 95% were seen once. The sequenced sample consisted of CD8+ T cells from PBMCs. The receptor source for this set is a human donor in good health. CDR3s include the opening cysteine and the closing phenylalanine or tryptophan. D genes are given only for firm matches. Size is stated for part of the rows, as once, few or many counts, or as a class when the clone is expanded.

V gene: TRBV5-1
clone size: NA
J gene: TRBJ2-3
D gene: NA
CDR3 DNA: TGCGCCAGCAGCCCCGGGATCGCAAGCACAGATACGCAGTATTTT
CDR3 protein: CASSPGIASTDTQYF

V gene: TRBV12-3/TRBV12-4
clone size: NA
J gene: TRBJ1-2
D gene: NA
CDR3 DNA: TGTGCCAGCAGGTCGAGTCTGAGTAACTATGGCTACACCTTC
CDR3 protein: CASRSSLSNYGYTF

V gene: TRBV30
clone size: NA
J gene: TRBJ2-7
D gene: NA
CDR3 DNA: TGTGCCTGGAGTACGGGACCGGAGCAGTACTTC
CDR3 protein: CAWSTGPEQYF

V gene: TRBV19
clone size: NA
J gene: TRBJ2-7
D gene: TRBD2
CDR3 DNA: TGTGCCAGTAGTATAAGCGGGATCGACGAGCAGTACTTC
CDR3 protein: CASSISGIDEQYF

V gene: TRBV4-1
clone size: once
J gene: TRBJ2-7
D gene: NA
CDR3 DNA: TGCGCCAGCAGCCAGCTAAACAGCGGTACCTACGAGCAGTACTTC
CDR3 protein: CASSQLNSGTYEQYF

V gene: TRBV9
clone size: NA
J gene: TRBJ2-3
D gene: NA
CDR3 DNA: TGTGCCAGCAGCGAACCCCGAGATACGCAGTATTTT
CDR3 protein: CASSEPRDTQYF

V gene: TRBV5-1
clone size: NA
J gene: TRBJ2-2
D gene: TRBD2
CDR3 DNA: TGCGCCAGCAGCTTCCCAAGACTAGCGGGAGTGAGGACCGGGGAGCTGTTTTTT
CDR3 protein: CASSFPRLAGVRTGELFF

V gene: TRBV30
clone size: NA
J gene: TRBJ2-1
D gene: TRBD2
CDR3 DNA: TGTGCCTGGGAATATCTAGCGGGAGAGTACAATGAGCAGTTCTTC
CDR3 protein: CAWEYLAGEYNEQFF

V gene: TRBV27
clone size: NA
J gene: TRBJ2-7
D gene: TRBD1
CDR3 DNA: TGTGCCAGCAGTCAAACCGCGACAGGGGCCGAGCAGTACTTC
CDR3 protein: CASSQTATGAEQYF

V gene: TRBV2
clone size: NA
J gene: TRBJ2-7
D gene: NA
CDR3 DNA: TGTGCCAGCAGTGAATCTGAGGGGACCTCCTACGAGCAGTACTTC
CDR3 protein: CASSESEGTSYEQYF

V gene: TRBV13
clone size: NA
J gene: TRBJ2-7
D gene: TRBD2
CDR3 DNA: TGTGCCAGCAGCTTAGCGACTAGCGGGAGTTACGAGCAGTACTTC
CDR3 protein: CASSLATSGSYEQYF

V gene: TRBV29-1
clone size: NA
J gene: TRBJ2-3
D gene: NA
CDR3 DNA: TGCAGCGTCGAAAGTCTATTTGACGGACGCCGCACAGATACGCAGTATTTT
CDR3 protein: CSVESLFDGRRTDTQYF

V gene: TRBV7-9
clone size: NA
J gene: TRBJ2-7
D gene: TRBD1
CDR3 DNA: TGTGCCAGCAGTCGCCCCCCCGGACAGGGGTTGGGGGAGCAGTACTTC
CDR3 protein: CASSRPPGQGLGEQYF

V gene: TRBV29-1
clone size: NA
J gene: TRBJ2-5
D gene: NA
CDR3 DNA: TGCAGCGTTGAGGGGGGCAACCAAGAGACCCAGTACTTC
CDR3 protein: CSVEGGNQETQYF

V gene: TRBV30
clone size: once
J gene: TRBJ2-1
D gene: NA
CDR3 DNA: TGTGCCTGGAGTCAGGACAGAAGCTCCTACAATGAGCAGTTCTTC
CDR3 protein: CAWSQDRSSYNEQFF

V gene: TRBV27
clone size: NA
J gene: TRBJ2-1
D gene: NA
CDR3 DNA: TGTGCCAGCAGTCCCCCGGCCCCCAGAGATGAGCAGTTCTTC
CDR3 protein: CASSPPAPRDEQFF

V gene: TRBV7-9
clone size: NA
J gene: TRBJ2-4
D gene: NA
CDR3 DNA: TGTGCCAGCAGCGCCTCCCTTAACATTCAGTACTTC
CDR3 protein: CASSASLNIQYF

V gene: TRBV7-9
clone size: once
J gene: TRBJ2-4
D gene: TRBD2
CDR3 DNA: TGTGCCAGCAGTCACCAACTAGCGGGAGGGCCGGGGGCCAAAAACATTCAGTACTTC
CDR3 protein: CASSHQLAGGPGAKNIQYF

V gene: TRBV7-9
clone size: NA
J gene: TRBJ2-7
D gene: TRBD1
CDR3 DNA: TGTGCCAGCAGCTTCGACAGGGAGAAACCTTACGAGCAGTACTTC
CDR3 protein: CASSFDREKPYEQYF

V gene: TRBV29-1
clone size: NA
J gene: TRBJ2-6
D gene: TRBD1
CDR3 DNA: TGCAGCGTTGAGACAGGGTCTGGGGCCAACGTCCTGACTTTC
CDR3 protein: CSVETGSGANVLTF

V gene: TRBV12-3/TRBV12-4
clone size: NA
J gene: TRBJ1-4
D gene: NA
CDR3 DNA: TGTGCCAGCAGTTGGGGGTCCTGGGGCGAACTGTTTTTT
CDR3 protein: CASSWGSWGELFF

V gene: TRBV4-3
clone size: NA
J gene: TRBJ1-4
D gene: NA
CDR3 DNA: TGCGCCAGCAGCCAAGATACAGGTACTAATGAAAAACTGTTTTTT
CDR3 protein: CASSQDTGTNEKLFF

V gene: TRBV25-1
clone size: NA
J gene: TRBJ2-7
D gene: TRBD1
CDR3 DNA: TGTGCCAGCAGTGCGGGGACAGCTCCGTCCTACGAGCAGTACTTC
CDR3 protein: CASSAGTAPSYEQYF

V gene: TRBV7-9
clone size: NA
J gene: TRBJ2-5
D gene: NA
CDR3 DNA: TGTGCCAGCAGCTCAATGGTCCAGACTCAAGAGACCCAGTACTTC
CDR3 protein: CASSSMVQTQETQYF

V gene: TRBV13
clone size: once
J gene: TRBJ2-1
D gene: TRBD2
CDR3 DNA: TGTGCCAGCAGCAGCAGACTAGCGGGAGTTTTCGGTGAGCAGTTCTTC
CDR3 protein: CASSSRLAGVFGEQFF

V gene: TRBV5-1
clone size: NA
J gene: TRBJ2-3
D gene: NA
CDR3 DNA: TGCGCCAGCAGATTCGGACAGGGAGGGCCCTACACAGATACGCAGTATTTT
CDR3 protein: CASRFGQGGPYTDTQYF

V gene: TRBV7-9
clone size: NA
J gene: TRBJ2-7
D gene: NA
CDR3 DNA: TGTGCCAGCAGCTTGCCGGCTTCCGGCTACGAGCAGTACTTC
CDR3 protein: CASSLPASGYEQYF

V gene: TRBV27
clone size: NA
J gene: TRBJ1-2
D gene: NA
CDR3 DNA: TGTGCCAGCAGTCACCAGGGCCCAAACTATGGCTACACCTTC
CDR3 protein: CASSHQGPNYGYTF

V gene: TRBV10-3
clone size: NA
J gene: TRBJ2-1
D gene: NA
CDR3 DNA: TGTGCCATCGGGGGGCTGTACGATAATGAGCAGTTCTTC
CDR3 protein: CAIGGLYDNEQFF

V gene: TRBV7-9
clone size: NA
J gene: TRBJ2-7
D gene: NA
CDR3 DNA: TGTGCCAGCAGCCGCCGGGACAAACCCTACGAGCAGTACTTC
CDR3 protein: CASSRRDKPYEQYF

V gene: TRBV29-1
clone size: NA
J gene: TRBJ2-2
D gene: TRBD2
CDR3 DNA: TGCAGCGTTCGGGGCGGGAGGAATTTCGCCGGGGAGCTGTTTTTT
CDR3 protein: CSVRGGRNFAGELFF

V gene: TRBV20-1
clone size: NA
J gene: TRBJ2-7
D gene: TRBD2
CDR3 DNA: TGCAGTGCCAGGCCGGGACTAGGGTCCGGCGAGCAGTACTTC
CDR3 protein: CSARPGLGSGEQYF

V gene: TRBV7-2
clone size: NA
J gene: TRBJ2-7
D gene: NA
CDR3 DNA: TGTGCCAGCAGCCTAATGGACGAGCAGTACTTC
CDR3 protein: CASSLMDEQYF

V gene: TRBV2
clone size: NA
J gene: TRBJ2-3
D gene: NA
CDR3 DNA: TGTGCCAGCAGCGACCTTACTTCTCCTGGGGATACGCAGTATTTT
CDR3 protein: CASSDLTSPGDTQYF

V gene: TRBV6-1
clone size: NA
J gene: TRBJ2-2
D gene: TRBD2
CDR3 DNA: TGTGCCAGCAGTGACGGGACTAGCGGGTATAACACCGGGGAGCTGTTTTTT
CDR3 protein: CASSDGTSGYNTGELFF

V gene: TRBV7-8
clone size: NA
J gene: TRBJ2-5
D gene: NA
CDR3 DNA: TGTGCCAGCAGCTGGGAGGGGGGTACACCGGAGACCCAGTACTTC
CDR3 protein: CASSWEGGTPETQYF

V gene: TRBV29-1
clone size: once
J gene: TRBJ1-2
D gene: NA
CDR3 DNA: TGCAGCGTTGTCCCTTTTAAACCCAGCAGTCTTGTCAACTATGGCTACACCTTC
CDR3 protein: CSVVPFKPSSLVNYGYTF

V gene: TRBV13
clone size: NA
J gene: TRBJ1-2
D gene: TRBD1
CDR3 DNA: TGTGCCAGCAGCTCTGGGACAGGGAGGATCCATGGCTACACCTTC
CDR3 protein: CASSSGTGRIHGYTF

V gene: TRBV29-1
clone size: NA
J gene: TRBJ2-7
D gene: TRBD2
CDR3 DNA: TGCAGCGTGGCCGGACTAGCTGTAAACGAGCAGTACTTC
CDR3 protein: CSVAGLAVNEQYF

V gene: TRBV6-5
clone size: NA
J gene: TRBJ1-1
D gene: NA
CDR3 DNA: TGTGCCAGCAGTTACGAGGCGCAATTCCCTGAAGCTTTCTTT
CDR3 protein: CASSYEAQFPEAFF

V gene: TRBV3-1
clone size: NA
J gene: TRBJ1-1
D gene: NA
CDR3 DNA: TGTGCCAGCAGTCACCTCAGAGGGTGGCACGATGGCACTGAAGCTTTCTTT
CDR3 protein: CASSHLRGWHDGTEAFF

V gene: TRBV28
clone size: NA
J gene: TRBJ2-1
D gene: TRBD2
CDR3 DNA: TGTGCCAGCAGTCAAGGGGGACTAGCGAAAGACAATGAGCAGTTCTTC
CDR3 protein: CASSQGGLAKDNEQFF

V gene: TRBV19
clone size: once
J gene: TRBJ2-3
D gene: NA
CDR3 DNA: TGTGCCAGTACTGGGGCCCGAGGAGATACGCAGTATTTT
CDR3 protein: CASTGARGDTQYF

V gene: TRBV5-1
clone size: NA
J gene: TRBJ2-1
D gene: NA
CDR3 DNA: TGCGCCAGCAGCGATTACAATGAGCAGTTCTTC
CDR3 protein: CASSDYNEQFF

V gene: TRBV7-8
clone size: NA
J gene: TRBJ2-5
D gene: TRBD2
CDR3 DNA: TGTGCCAGCAGCTTAATACTAGCGGGACCAGAGACCCAGTACTTC
CDR3 protein: CASSLILAGPETQYF

V gene: TRBV9
clone size: once
J gene: TRBJ2-1
D gene: NA
CDR3 DNA: TGTGCCAGCAGCGTAGGCGGGGCGAGCTCCTACAATGAGCAGTTCTTC
CDR3 protein: CASSVGGASSYNEQFF

V gene: TRBV7-9
clone size: NA
J gene: TRBJ2-1
D gene: TRBD1
CDR3 DNA: TGTGCCAGCAGCTCCCCGGGACAGGGGCGGCTTGAGCAGTTCTTC
CDR3 protein: CASSSPGQGRLEQFF

V gene: TRBV12-3/TRBV12-4
clone size: once
J gene: TRBJ1-1
D gene: NA
CDR3 DNA: TGTGCCAGCAGTACGCAGGTACTGAACACTGAAGCTTTCTTT
CDR3 protein: CASSTQVLNTEAFF

V gene: TRBV29-1
clone size: NA
J gene: TRBJ2-7
D gene: TRBD1
CDR3 DNA: TGCAGCGTTGAGAGTCCCGCAGGGGGATTATCCTACGAGCAGTACTTC
CDR3 protein: CSVESPAGGLSYEQYF